The T cell receptor beta chain under discussion was sequenced for a study of T cell changes during pregnancy in multiple sclerosis (dated by TCRdb to between 2019 and 2020). About the study as a whole: The study examined how the T cell repertoire changed over the course of pregnancy in women with multiple sclerosis.

At the junction V is shortened by 2 bases and J by 2 bases, with 15 bases in between. CDR1 and CDR2 (SGHVS, FNYEAQ) derive from the germline V gene. The CDR3 runs 16 residues from the cysteine to the phenylalanine. Of all the DNA, just the CDR3 is kept, 48 bases in frame from base 1. In regard to this clone: Its antigen target is currently unknown. Qualities for individual bases were not recorded, and no much larger clone is one base off.

To prepare the library, the immunoSEQ multiplex PCR assay was applied. Held by TCRdb, this immuneACCESS table contains in-frame sequences only and omits some clones. Under half of the omission traces to an unresolved V gene where checked; the cause of the rest is unknown. Here the sample has tens of thousands of clones; approximately 90% occur a single time. The ten largest clones take up around 4.1% of the sample. The sequence was collected from a female donor with multiple sclerosis, enrolled in a pregnancy study. The rearrangement joined TRBV7-6 to TRBJ2-5, with the D gene call left open. Material: CD8+ T cells from peripheral blood mononuclear cells, obtained in the second trimester of pregnancy. CDR3 loop: CASSLIAREEQETQYF. The nucleotide sequence is TGTGCCAGCAGCTTAATCGCGCGAGAAGAACAAGAGACCCAGTACTTC.